This T cell receptor beta chain originates from a study of blood T cell repertoires in COVID-19. Turning to this clone: Its ends do not fully match the called genes, so a read error is possible.

The table came from immunoSEQ multiplex PCR; TCRdb's copy has only in-frame clones and leaves some out. The data contain 130,000 to 150,000 clones, 81% of them singletons. The sequencing sample was made of peripheral blood. The receptor was isolated from a human donor in a cohort sampled during active COVID-19.

The DNA of the CDR3 is TGTGCCAGCAGATACTCCGGGACAGTGGAGACCCAGTACTTC. It encodes CASRYSGTVETQYF. The chain links TRBV6-5 to TRBJ2-5, with TRBD1 matching 7 bases. Looked up from germline, CDR1 is MNHEY and CDR2 is SVGAGI. There are 14 residues in the CDR3.